The 29 T cell receptor beta chains below come from one sample, sequenced in a study of siplizumab effects on memory and regulatory T cells. Method: immunoSEQ multiplex PCR; TCRdb's copy keeps in-frame clones and lacks some. The repertoire holds 60,000 to 65,000 clones, around 80% seen once, with 0.4% to 0.45% in the top ten. Sequencing input: memory CD4+ T cells sorted from blood. The receptors were sampled from a human donor in good health.

This clone has only one observation. The chain carries TRBV6-1 and TRBJ2-7; TRBD1 matches 8 bases. Germline-derived CDR1 and CDR2 are MNHNS and SASEGT. Trimming removed 2 bases from V and 6 bases from J; junction bases left unmatched: 3. The CDR3 totals 13 residues. The CDR3 is CASSEQGATEQYF. The CDR3 bases are TGTGCCAGCAGTGAACAGGGGGCTACCGAGCAGTACTTC.

This clone was recorded a few times. The CDR3 coding sequence is TGTGCCAGCAGCACTACAGGGGGTACCTACGAGCAGTACTTC. The encoded protein is CASSTTGGTYEQYF. V usage is TRBV28 and J usage is TRBJ2-7; 8 bases are shared with TRBD1. This CDR3 has 14 amino acids. V was clipped by 6 bases and J by 2 bases; unmatched bases: 6. Germline lookup yields CDR1 MDHEN and CDR2 SYDVKM.

The V call is TRBV6-5, the J call TRBJ2-3; a possible D gene is TRBD2 (6 bases). The CDR3 totals 15 residues. Germline CDR1 MNHEY, CDR2 SVGAGI. Trimming stripped 0 bases from V and 2 bases from J, with 9 bases between. CDR3 coding DNA: TGTGCCAGCAGTTACTCGGGGACTTACACAGATACGCAGTATTTT. This sequence encodes CASSYSGTYTDTQYF.

The chain combines TRBV6-1 with TRBJ1-5; D is ambiguous. This CDR3 comprises 15 residues. Germline V gene sequence: CDR1 MNHNS, CDR2 SASEGT. V dropped 5 bases and J dropped 8 bases, with 19 bases sitting between them. CDR3 sequence: CASSQEGVLVEPQHF. CDR3 coding DNA: TGTGCCAGCAGTCAAGAGGGAGTGCTGGTTGAGCCCCAGCATTTT.

The rearrangement joins TRBV5-4 to TRBJ2-5, with D perhaps matching TRBD1 (5 bases). CDR3 length equals 16 residues. Germline V lookup: CDR1 SGHNT, CDR2 YYREEE (reference sequence). V was shortened by 10 bases and J by 4 bases, with 26 bases between the two germline ends. The CDR3 is CALRSAGSRSLETQYF. Here the CDR3 DNA reads TGTGCCCTACGGTCGGCAGGGTCCCGTTCCCTAGAGACCCAGTACTTC.

In this sample, this clone turned up once. The chain links TRBV28 to TRBJ1-2; a weak D match, TRBD1 (5 bases). The CDR3 length is 13 residues. V shed 4 bases and J shed 3 bases, with 9 bases lying between them. CDR1 and CDR2 from the germline V gene are MDHEN and SYDVKM. This CDR3 reads CASSSDSYYGYTF. As DNA, the CDR3 is TGTGCCAGCAGTTCCGACAGCTACTATGGCTACACCTTC.

The CDR3 reads CASSTQPQGNYEQFF. CDR3 coding DNA: TGCGCCAGCAGCACGCAGCCTCAGGGTAATTATGAGCAGTTCTTC. The V gene is TRBV5-1, the J gene TRBJ2-1; maybe TRBD1 (5 bases). Deletions cut 4 bases from V and 8 bases from J, with 19 bases between. In germline, CDR1 is SGHRS, CDR2 YFSETQ. The length of the CDR3 is 15 residues.

This chain joins TRBV7-2 and TRBJ1-1; TRBD1 is a possible D gene (5 bases). Per the germline V gene, CDR1 is SGHTA and CDR2 is FQGNSA. The V end was cut by 2 bases, the J end by 2 bases, with 12 bases between. The CDR3 spans 15 residues. The CDR3 reads CASSLLGGSNTEAFF. In DNA form, the CDR3 reads TGTGCCAGCAGCTTACTGGGGGGGAGTAACACTGAAGCTTTCTTT.

The chain carries TRBV7-9 and TRBJ1-1, with D hard to call. This CDR3 has 13 amino acids. Germline CDR1 and CDR2: SEHNR and FQNEAQ (reference sequence). Trimming cost V 3 bases and J 0 bases, with 5 bases left between them. The CDR3 spells CASSFNMNTEAFF. CDR3 sequence (DNA): TGTGCCAGCAGCTTTAACATGAACACTGAAGCTTTCTTT. Looking up the rest from reference TRBV7-9 and TRBJ1-1 gives the full variable domain: DTGVSQNPRHKITKRGQNVTFRCDPISEHNRLYWYRQTLGQGPEFLTYFQNEAQLEKSRLLSDRFSAERPKGSFSTLEIQRTEQGDSAMYLCASSFNMNTEAFFGQGTRLTVV.

This chain links TRBV18 with TRBJ1-3, with 7 bases aligning to TRBD1. The germline CDR1 and CDR2 sequences are KGHSH and LQKENI. The CDR3 totals 17 residues. Unmatched junction bases numbered 8, after V lost 3 bases and J lost 0 bases. The CDR3 DNA reads as TGTGCCAGCTCACCCTACGGACAGGCCTTCTCTGGAAACACCATATATTTT. Translated, it gives CASSPYGQAFSGNTIYF.

The rearrangement uses TRBV9 and TRBJ2-5, with unresolved D. The length of the CDR3 is 13 residues. Between the trimmed V and J ends, which lost 0 bases and 11 bases, there was a span of 14 bases. Germline assignment: CDR1 SGDLS and CDR2 YYNGEE. The CDR3 here is CASSVESVTEQYF. The CDR3, as DNA: TGTGCCAGCAGCGTAGAGTCAGTAACTGAGCAGTACTTC. Supplemented by reference TRBV9 and TRBJ2-5, the full variable domain reads DSGVTQTPKHLITATGQRVTLRCSPRSGDLSVYWYQQSLDQGLQFLIQYYNGEERAKGNILERFSAQQFPDLHSELNLSSLELGDSALYFCASSVESVTEQYFGPGTRLLVL.

The chain recombines TRBV14 with TRBJ1-2; weak D call: TRBD1 (6 bases). This CDR3 has 15 amino acids. With 1 base removed from V and 4 bases from J, the gap between germline ends came to 13 bases. Per germline, CDR1 SGHDN and CDR2 FVKESK. CDR3 DNA: TGTGCCAGCAGCCAAGGGACAGCGCAGGCCTATGGCTACACCTTC. It is translated as CASSQGTAQAYGYTF.

This clone was counted a single time. The gene calls are TRBV10-2 and TRBJ1-2; 11 bases map to TRBD1. The V gene end was trimmed by 1 base and the J gene end by 2 bases; junction bases not matched to a gene: 3. The CDR3 is 16 residues long. Germline V gives CDR1 WSHSY, CDR2 SAAADI. CDR3 in DNA: TGCGCCAGCAGTGAGTTTTGGACAGGGGGCAACTATGGCTACACCTTC. This sequence encodes CASSEFWTGGNYGYTF.

The chain links TRBV2 to TRBJ1-2, with TRBD1 matching over 7 bases. Germline values: CDR1 SNHLY, CDR2 FYNNEI. V dropped 7 bases and J dropped 7; count of bases not matched to a gene: 6. The CDR3 has 12 amino acids. DNA for the CDR3: TGTGCCAGCACAGGGGGAGCGAGTGGCTACACCTTC. Protein: CASTGGASGYTF.

The rearrangement joins TRBV7-9 to TRBJ1-5; D unclear. The germline V gene has CDR1 SEHNR and CDR2 FQNEAQ (reference sequence). The CDR3 runs to 13 residues. V shed 3 bases and J shed 5 bases, with 8 bases lying between them. CDR3 sequence (DNA): TGTGCCAGCAGCTTGGACCTTCATCAGCCCCAGCATTTT. Translation: CASSLDLHQPQHF.

The V gene is TRBV5-8, the J gene TRBJ2-1; TRBD2 aligns across 10 bases. This CDR3 is built from 16 residues. Germline V gives CDR1 SGHTS, CDR2 YDEGEE. V lost 4 bases, J lost 4 bases, and 8 bases stayed unmatched. The CDR3 reads CASSQKLAGFYNEQFF. CDR3 coding DNA: TGTGCCAGCAGCCAGAAACTAGCGGGGTTTTACAATGAGCAGTTCTTC.

This clone was seen a few times. The V and J genes are TRBV5-1 and TRBJ2-3; 7 nucleotides agree with TRBD2. Germline CDR1 SGHRS, CDR2 YFSETQ. The J segment lost 4 bases and the V segment lost 6 bases, leaving 11 bases of the junction unmatched. This CDR3 contains 15 residues. CDR3 residues: CASMGGSFSADTQYF. In DNA, the CDR3 is TGCGCCAGCATGGGCGGGAGTTTTTCTGCAGATACGCAGTATTTT.

The rearrangement uses TRBV19 and TRBJ1-5; D remains unclear. Between the trimmed V and J ends, which lost 8 bases and 3 bases, there was a span of 14 bases. CDR3 length equals 14 residues. Germline assignment: CDR1 LNHDA and CDR2 SQIVND (reference sequence). Written as DNA, the CDR3 is TGTGCCAGTTCCTTCGAGGAGCTCAATCAGCCCCAGCATTTT. Residues: CASSFEELNQPQHF. The variable domain in full, completed from reference TRBV19 and TRBJ1-5, reads DGGITQSPKYLFRKEGQNVTLSCEQNLNHDAMYWYRQDPGQGLRLIYYSQIVNDFQKGDIAEGYSVSREKKESFPLTVTSAQKNPTAFYLCASSFEELNQPQHFGDGTRLSIL.

The rearrangement joins TRBV4-2 to TRBJ1-1; TRBD1 matches at 9 bases. CDR3 length: 16 amino acids. Germline V gene data show CDR1 as LGHNA and CDR2 as YNFKEQ. V shed 3 bases, J shed 2 bases, and the junction held 7 bases outside the gene matches. The CDR3 coding sequence is TGTGCCAGCAGCCACCAACCGGGACAGGGCAACACTGAAGCTTTCTTT. It specifies CASSHQPGQGNTEAFF.

The V and J genes are TRBV4-3 and TRBJ2-7; no reliable D call. This CDR3 comprises 15 residues. Germline CDR1 LGHNA, CDR2 YSLEER. Trimming pared 1 base from V and 2 bases from J, leaving 12 bases between. CDR3 DNA: TGCGCCAGCAGCCAAGTGGGCTTTTCTACCTACGAGCAGTACTTC. It translates to CASSQVGFSTYEQYF.

This chain connects TRBV30 to TRBJ1-6; 7 bases match TRBD1. Germline trimming cut 1 base from V and 7 bases from J; bases unmatched to any gene: 1. Germline V gene data show CDR1 as GTSNPN and CDR2 as SVGIG (reference sequence). The CDR3 extends over 13 amino acids. The CDR3 DNA reads as TGTGCCTGGAGTGGCAGGGGGAATTCACCCCTCCACTTT. Protein: CAWSGRGNSPLHF.

The chain couples TRBV6-4 to TRBJ1-5, with unresolved D. There are 13 residues in the CDR3. CDR1 is MRHNA, CDR2 SNTAGT, per germline. Trimming took 3 bases from V and 3 from J, leaving 6 bases between them. The CDR3 sequence is CASSEGYNQPQHF. For the CDR3, the DNA is TGTGCCAGCAGTGAGGGGTACAATCAGCCCCAGCATTTT.

The V and J genes are TRBV6-1 and TRBJ1-5; 10 bases line up with TRBD1. Germline V CDR1 and CDR2: MNHNS, SASEGT. CDR3 size: 20 residues. The V gene end was trimmed by 4 bases and the J gene end by 0 bases; junction bases not matched to a gene: 15. CDR3 region: CASSAREKTGGRGSNQPQHF. CDR3 nucleotide sequence: TGTGCCAGCAGTGCTCGAGAAAAGACAGGGGGCAGGGGTAGCAATCAGCCCCAGCATTTT.

The chain uses TRBV2 and TRBJ2-2; D unresolved. The CDR3 length is 11 residues. Trimming removed 8 bases from V and 5 bases from J, with 6 bases in between. Germline CDR1 reads SNHLY; CDR2 reads FYNNEI. The CDR3 DNA reads as TGTGCCAGCTCGGAAACCGGGGAGCTGTTTTTT. As protein: CASSETGELFF.

CDR3 in amino acids: CAWSAGGGNQPQHF. For the CDR3, the DNA is TGTGCCTGGAGTGCAGGGGGCGGGAATCAGCCCCAGCATTTT. V gene TRBV30 combines with J gene TRBJ1-5; 8 bases align to TRBD1. Germline assignment: CDR1 GTSNPN and CDR2 SVGIG (reference sequence). The CDR3 runs to 14 residues. Losses at the gene ends were 1 base for V and 4 bases for J; bases not matched to a gene: 3.

In DNA, the CDR3 is TGTGCCAGCAGCTTTTTAAAATCAACTAATGAAAAACTGTTTTTT. It translates to CASSFLKSTNEKLFF. This chain links TRBV7-8 with TRBJ1-4; unclear D gene. The CDR3 extends over 15 amino acids. Trimming shortened V by 3 bases and J by 0 bases, and 8 bases separated the two germline ends. Looked up from germline, CDR1 is SGHVS and CDR2 is FQNEAQ. The variable domain in full, completed from reference TRBV7-8 and TRBJ1-4, reads GAGVSQSPRYKVAKRGQDVALRCDPISGHVSLFWYQQALGQGPEFLTYFQNEAQLDKSGLPSDRFFAERPEGSVSTLKIQRTQQEDSAVYLCASSFLKSTNEKLFFGSGTQLSVL.

In DNA, the CDR3 is TGTGCCAGCAGCTTAGGCGGCACCTCCTACGAGCAGTACTTC. Protein product: CASSLGGTSYEQYF. This chain joins TRBV5-6 and TRBJ2-7; D remains unclear. Germline CDR1 SGHDT, CDR2 YYEEEE. There are 14 residues in the CDR3. Trimming cost V 2 bases and J 0 bases, with 9 bases left between them.

The chain is built from TRBV13 and TRBJ1-6, with TRBD1 identical over 7 bases. J gave up 0 bases and V 2 bases, and 4 bases lay outside the gene matches. The CDR3 runs to 17 residues. Germline values: CDR1 PRHDT, CDR2 FYEKMQ (reference sequence). The CDR3 DNA reads as TGTGCCAGCAGCTTACGGCAGGGGGGCTCCTATAATTCACCCCTCCACTTT. Its translation: CASSLRQGGSYNSPLHF.

The chain recombines TRBV7-6 with TRBJ2-4, with 10 bases aligning to TRBD1. The CDR3 sequence is 15 residues long. The germline CDR1 and CDR2 sequences are SGHVS and FNYEAQ. After removal of 4 bases from V and 4 bases from J, the junction contained 4 bases not matched to a gene. The CDR3 region has the DNA TGTGCCAGCAGCTCCGGACAGGGGGGAAAAAACATTCAGTACTTC. Translation: CASSSGQGGKNIQYF.